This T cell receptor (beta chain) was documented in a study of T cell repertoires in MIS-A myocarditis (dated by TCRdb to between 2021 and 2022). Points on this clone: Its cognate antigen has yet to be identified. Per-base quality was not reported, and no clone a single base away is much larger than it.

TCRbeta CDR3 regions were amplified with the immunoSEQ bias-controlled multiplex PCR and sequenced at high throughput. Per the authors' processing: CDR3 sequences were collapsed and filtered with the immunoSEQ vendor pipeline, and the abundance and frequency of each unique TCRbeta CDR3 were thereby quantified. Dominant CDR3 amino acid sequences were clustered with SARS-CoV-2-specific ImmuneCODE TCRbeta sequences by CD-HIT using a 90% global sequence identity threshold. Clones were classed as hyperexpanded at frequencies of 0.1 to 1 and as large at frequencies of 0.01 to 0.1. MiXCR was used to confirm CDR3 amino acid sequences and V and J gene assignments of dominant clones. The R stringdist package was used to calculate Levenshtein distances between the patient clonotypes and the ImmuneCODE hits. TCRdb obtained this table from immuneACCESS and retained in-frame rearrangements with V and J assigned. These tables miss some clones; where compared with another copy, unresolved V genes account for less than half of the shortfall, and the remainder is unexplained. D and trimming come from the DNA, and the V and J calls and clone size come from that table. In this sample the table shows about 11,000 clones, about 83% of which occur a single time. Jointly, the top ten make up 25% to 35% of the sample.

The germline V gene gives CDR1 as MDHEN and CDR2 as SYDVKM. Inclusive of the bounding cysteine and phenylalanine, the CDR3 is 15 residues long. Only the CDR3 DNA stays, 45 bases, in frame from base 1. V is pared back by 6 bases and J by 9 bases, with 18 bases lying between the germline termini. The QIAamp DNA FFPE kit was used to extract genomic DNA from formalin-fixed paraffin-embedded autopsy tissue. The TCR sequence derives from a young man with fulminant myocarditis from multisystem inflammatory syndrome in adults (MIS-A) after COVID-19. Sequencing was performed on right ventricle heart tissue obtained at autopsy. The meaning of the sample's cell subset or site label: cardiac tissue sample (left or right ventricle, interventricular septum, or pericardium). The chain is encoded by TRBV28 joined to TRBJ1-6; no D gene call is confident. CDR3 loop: CASSADDAPGSPLHF. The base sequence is TGTGCCAGCAGCGCAGACGACGCCCCGGGTTCACCCCTCCACTTT.